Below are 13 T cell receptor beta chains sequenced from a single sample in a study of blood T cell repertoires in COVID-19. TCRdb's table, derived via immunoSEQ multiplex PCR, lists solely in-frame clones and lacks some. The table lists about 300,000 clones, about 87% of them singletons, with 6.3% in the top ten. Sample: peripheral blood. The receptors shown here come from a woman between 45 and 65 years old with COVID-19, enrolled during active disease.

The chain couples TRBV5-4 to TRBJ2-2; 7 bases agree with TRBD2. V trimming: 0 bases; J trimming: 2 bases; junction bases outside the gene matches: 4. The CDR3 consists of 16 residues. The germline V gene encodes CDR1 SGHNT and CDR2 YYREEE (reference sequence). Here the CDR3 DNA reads TGTGCCAGCAGCTTGGGGGGGAGGGCTAACACCGGGGAGCTGTTTTTT. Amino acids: CASSLGGRANTGELFF.

Written as DNA, the CDR3 is TGTGCCAGCAGCCTGGGGGCGAGGGGAGGGTCCTCCTACGAGCAGTACTTC. Residues: CASSLGARGGSSYEQYF. This sequence joins TRBV3-1 (or the pseudogene TRBV3-2) and TRBJ2-7; possible D gene TRBD2, 7 bases. Trimming took 4 bases from V and 0 from J, leaving 19 bases between them. Germline V gene sequence: CDR1 LGHDT, CDR2 YNNKEL (reference sequence). The CDR3 has 17 amino acids.

The CDR3 DNA follows: TGCGCCAGCAGCTTCCGACAGGGGGCTGGGGTCGTGGAAGAGCAGTACTTC. Its translation: CASSFRQGAGVVEEQYF. This chain connects TRBV5-1 to TRBJ2-7; 10 bases line up with TRBD1. J lost 7 bases, V lost 2 bases, and 15 bases had no gene match. Germline V lookup: CDR1 SGHRS, CDR2 YFSETQ. The CDR3 totals 17 residues.

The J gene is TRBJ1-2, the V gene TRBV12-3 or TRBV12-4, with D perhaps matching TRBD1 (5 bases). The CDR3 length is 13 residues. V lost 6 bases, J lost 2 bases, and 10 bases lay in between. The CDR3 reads CASRRDGNYGYTF. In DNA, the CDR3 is TGTGCCAGCAGGCGGGACGGGAACTATGGCTACACCTTC.

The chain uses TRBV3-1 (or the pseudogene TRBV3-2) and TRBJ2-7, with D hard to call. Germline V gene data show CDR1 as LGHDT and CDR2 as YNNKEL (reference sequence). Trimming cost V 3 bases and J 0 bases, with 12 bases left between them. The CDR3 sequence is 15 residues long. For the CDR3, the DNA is TGTGCCAGCAGCCACGATCGCGCGGCCTCCTACGAGCAGTACTTC. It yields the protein CASSHDRAASYEQYF.

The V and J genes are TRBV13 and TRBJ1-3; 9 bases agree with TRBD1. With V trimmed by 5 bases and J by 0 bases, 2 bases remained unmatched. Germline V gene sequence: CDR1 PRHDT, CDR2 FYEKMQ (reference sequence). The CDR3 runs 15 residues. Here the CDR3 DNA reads TGTGCCAGCAGCCCGGGACAGGGCTCTGGAAACACCATATATTTT. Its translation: CASSPGQGSGNTIYF.

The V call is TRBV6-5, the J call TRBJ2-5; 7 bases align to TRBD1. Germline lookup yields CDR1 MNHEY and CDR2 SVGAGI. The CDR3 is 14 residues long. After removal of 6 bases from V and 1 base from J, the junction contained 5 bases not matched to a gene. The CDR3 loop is CASRTGDLQETQYF. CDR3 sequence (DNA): TGTGCCAGCAGAACAGGGGACCTCCAAGAGACCCAGTACTTC.

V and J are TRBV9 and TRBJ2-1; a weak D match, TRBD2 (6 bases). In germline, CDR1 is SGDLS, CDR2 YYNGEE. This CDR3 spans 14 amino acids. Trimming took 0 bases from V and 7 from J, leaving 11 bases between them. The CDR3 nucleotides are TGTGCCAGCAGCGTAGGACTAGGAGCAAATGAGCAGTTCTTC. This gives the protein CASSVGLGANEQFF. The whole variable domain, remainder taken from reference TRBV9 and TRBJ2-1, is DSGVTQTPKHLITATGQRVTLRCSPRSGDLSVYWYQQSLDQGLQFLIQYYNGEERAKGNILERFSAQQFPDLHSELNLSSLELGDSALYFCASSVGLGANEQFFGPGTRLTVL.

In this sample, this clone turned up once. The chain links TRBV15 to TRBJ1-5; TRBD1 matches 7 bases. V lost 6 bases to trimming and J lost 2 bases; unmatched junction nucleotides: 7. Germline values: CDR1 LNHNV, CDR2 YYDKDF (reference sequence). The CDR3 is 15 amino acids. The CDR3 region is CATRPTGPGNQPQHF. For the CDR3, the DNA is TGTGCCACCAGACCGACAGGGCCGGGCAATCAGCCCCAGCATTTT.

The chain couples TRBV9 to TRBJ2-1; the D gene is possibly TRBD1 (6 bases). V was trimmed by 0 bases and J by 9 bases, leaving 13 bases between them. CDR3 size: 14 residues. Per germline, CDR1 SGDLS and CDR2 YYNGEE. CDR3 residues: CASSVDHRATEQFF. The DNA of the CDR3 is TGTGCCAGCAGCGTAGACCACAGGGCGACTGAGCAGTTCTTC.

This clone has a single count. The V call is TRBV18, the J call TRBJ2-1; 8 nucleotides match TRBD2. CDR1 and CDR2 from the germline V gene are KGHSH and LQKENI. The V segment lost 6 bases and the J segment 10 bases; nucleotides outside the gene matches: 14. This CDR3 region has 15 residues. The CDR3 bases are TGTGCCAGCTCCCTGGGCGCGGGAGGTTCCGGGGAGCAGTTCTTC. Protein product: CASSLGAGGSGEQFF.

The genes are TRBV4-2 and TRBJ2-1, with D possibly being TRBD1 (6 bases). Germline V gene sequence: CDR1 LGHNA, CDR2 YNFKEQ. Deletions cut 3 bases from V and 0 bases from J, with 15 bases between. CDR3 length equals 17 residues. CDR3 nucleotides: TGTGCCAGCAGCCAGGCCCCGACAGGACTCTCCTACAATGAGCAGTTCTTC. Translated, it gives CASSQAPTGLSYNEQFF.

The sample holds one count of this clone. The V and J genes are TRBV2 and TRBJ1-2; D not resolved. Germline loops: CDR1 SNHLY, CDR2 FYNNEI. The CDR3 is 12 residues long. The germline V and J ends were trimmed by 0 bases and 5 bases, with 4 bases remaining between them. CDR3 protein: CASSEAHYGYTF. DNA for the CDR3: TGTGCCAGCAGTGAAGCCCATTATGGCTACACCTTC.